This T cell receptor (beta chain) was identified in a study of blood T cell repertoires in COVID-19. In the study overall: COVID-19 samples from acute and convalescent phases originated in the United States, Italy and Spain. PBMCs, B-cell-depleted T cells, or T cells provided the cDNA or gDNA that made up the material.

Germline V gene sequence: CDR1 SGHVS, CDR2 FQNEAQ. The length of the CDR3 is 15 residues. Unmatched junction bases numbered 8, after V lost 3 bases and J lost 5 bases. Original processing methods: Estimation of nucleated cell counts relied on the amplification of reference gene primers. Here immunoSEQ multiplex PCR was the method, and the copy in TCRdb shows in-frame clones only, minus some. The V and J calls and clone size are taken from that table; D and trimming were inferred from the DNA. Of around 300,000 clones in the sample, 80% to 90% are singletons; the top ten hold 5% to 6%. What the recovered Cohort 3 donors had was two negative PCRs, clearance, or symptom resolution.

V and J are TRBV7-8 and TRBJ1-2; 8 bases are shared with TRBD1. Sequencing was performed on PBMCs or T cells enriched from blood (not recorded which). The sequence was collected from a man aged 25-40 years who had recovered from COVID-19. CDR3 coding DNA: TGTGCCAGCAGCTTGGGTTGGACAGGGTGGTATGGCTACACCTTC. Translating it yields CASSLGWTGWYGYTF.